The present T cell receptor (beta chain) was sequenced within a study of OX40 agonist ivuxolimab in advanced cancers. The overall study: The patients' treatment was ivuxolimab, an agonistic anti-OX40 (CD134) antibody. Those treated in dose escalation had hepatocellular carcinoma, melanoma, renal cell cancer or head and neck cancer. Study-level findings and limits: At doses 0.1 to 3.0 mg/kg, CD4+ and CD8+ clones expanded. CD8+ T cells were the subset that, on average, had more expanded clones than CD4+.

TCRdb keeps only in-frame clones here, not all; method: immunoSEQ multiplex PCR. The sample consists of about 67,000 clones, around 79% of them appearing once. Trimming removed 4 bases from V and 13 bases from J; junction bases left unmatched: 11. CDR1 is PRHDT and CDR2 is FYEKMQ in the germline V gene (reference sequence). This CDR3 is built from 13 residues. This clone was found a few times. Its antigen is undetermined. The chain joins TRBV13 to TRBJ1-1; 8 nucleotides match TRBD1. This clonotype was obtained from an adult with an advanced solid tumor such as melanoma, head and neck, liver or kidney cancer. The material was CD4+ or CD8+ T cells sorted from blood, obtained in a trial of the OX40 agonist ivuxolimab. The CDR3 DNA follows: TGTGCCAGCAGCTCCAGGGAAGGACAGGGTTTTTTCTTT. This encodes CASSSREGQGFFF.